The rows below give T cell receptor beta chains drawn from one sample of a study of cytomegalovirus exposure and HLA in healthy donors. Here immunoSEQ multiplex PCR was the method, and the copy in TCRdb shows in-frame clones only, minus some. The profile shows 65,000 to 95,000 clones, 70% to 80% of them singletons. Sequencing was done on a sample of PBMCs. These receptors were taken from a man aged 45 to 65 in good health and CMV-seronegative. Each CDR3 is given without its conserved first and last residue.

TRBV11-3,TRBJ1-2,ASSLVEETNYGYT
TRBV18,TRBJ2-7,ASSPERGAGEQY
TRBV7-2,TRBJ2-1,ASSKVAGGLNEQF
TRBV28,TRBJ1-1,ASSSGTPNTEAF
TRBV19,TRBJ1-2,ASSIKERGYT
TRBV13,TRBJ2-7,ASSTSSYEQY
TRBV5-1,TRBJ2-7,ASSLGQGSAEQY
TRBV18,TRBJ2-3,ASSLSGTDTQY
TRBV9,TRBJ2-3,ASSVGGGTSAPDTQY
TRBV19,TRBJ2-7,ASSRAAGGREQY
TRBV2,TRBJ1-2,ASKEDRDYGYT
TRBV28,TRBJ2-1,ASQTSGSRMEQF
TRBV18,TRBJ1-4,ASSPEGQKATNEKLF
TRBV2,TRBJ2-5,ASGAVEETQY
TRBV5-1,TRBJ2-5,ASSQTSGGGLVETQY
TRBV7-2,TRBJ2-1,ASSLEGTITGQF
TRBV2,TRBJ1-1,ASGQNTEAF
TRBV5-8,TRBJ2-2,ASSSGTGGTGELF
TRBV10-2,TRBJ1-4,ASSRTDNEKLF
TRBV28,TRBJ1-3,ASSASGNTIY
TRBV21-1,TRBJ2-1,ASSKVVMRSGGHRF
TRBV10-1,TRBJ1-5,ARVGRENQPQH
TRBV18,TRBJ1-1,ASSPNRNWNTEAF
TRBV29-1,TRBJ1-1,SVDGGGPNTEAF